This T cell receptor beta chain was sequenced during a study of human T cells and chemical hapten exposure (dated by TCRdb to the early 2020s). With respect to the entire study: For sensitization, 2% DPC in acetone was applied to a roughly 2 cm by roughly 2 cm area of upper inner arm skin. The mostly female patient cohort included alopecia areata with under or over 50% scalp involvement, alopecia totalis and alopecia universalis. In alopecia patients, the study followed how the peripheral blood TCR repertoire changed in vivo over primary and secondary sensitization to diphenylcyclopropenone (DPC), a hapten. Patch testing was done on the upper back using Finn chambers containing 0.01% DPC, and results were scored after 6 days according to International Contact Dermatitis Research Group standards. Libraries were pooled for sequencing, and variation in per-sample TCR yields was attributed mainly to small differences in library volumes within the pool. Blood was sampled from patients pre-sensitization (week 0) and at 2, 6 and about 24 weeks after DPC sensitization. Blood for TCR sequencing was provided by twenty-nine alopecia patients at one to four time points (pre-sensitization, 2, 6 and 24 weeks). Weekly therapeutic DPC doses were additionally applied to the scalp of patients throughout the roughly 24-week study period. Study-level results and caveats: Significantly more large CDR3 similarity clusters were formed by expanded TCRs than by pre-sensitization or healthy control sets, consistent with antigen-driven responses. The number of PT1 expanded TCRs positively correlated with patch test score, significant at thresholds 8, 16 and 32 but not 4. Because all patients had alopecia, a presumed autoimmune disease, the immune response of the patients might differ from that of healthy individuals. Repeated subsampling changed both the strength of the expansion versus patch-test correlation and the threshold at which that correlation became significant. No change with DPC sensitization was found in the number of TCRs above 1 in 1000 frequency, and no evidence of global repertoire structure alterations was found.

Spanning cysteine to phenylalanine, the CDR3 consists of 16 amino acids. Here the CDR3 DNA is all that survives: 48 bases in frame from base 1. Trimming at the junction amounts to 6 bases on V and 3 bases on J, and the germline ends lie 20 bases apart. CDR1 and CDR2 were assigned from the germline V gene as MNHNS and SASEGT. Library prep was done by RACE. The sequencer listed for this sample is NextSeq 500. During library preparation, unique molecular identifiers were attached to individual cDNA molecules so that TCRs could be counted in a quantitative, reproducible way. From each blood RNA sample, both TCR alpha and TCR beta chains were sequenced. In the paper's pipeline: Samples had a median of roughly 91,000 TCRs, with a range from roughly 20,000 to 690,600. V, J and CDR3 annotation of the TCR reads was carried out using the Decombinator software suite. To make PS versus PT1 abundance plots, every sample was subsampled to the same number of TCRs (28,000). Expanded TCRs were defined as absent before sensitization and observed at least eight times at the 2-week time point. TCRdb reprocessed the public reads (quality trimming at Q25 with fastp, clone calling with MiXCR) and kept in-frame beta chains. Rows merge per CDR3 protein into single entries with the most common DNA and genes. The V and J calls come from TCRdb's annotation, not from the publication. In this sample the table shows about 350,000 distinct CDR3 sequences, about 5.4% of which occur a single time. The ten largest clones represent around 8% of the sample.

Interpreted using the paper, the time point label stands for: pre-sensitization, week 0. The treatment or condition tag for this specimen amounts to: therapeutic diphenylcyclopropenone sensitization with weekly scalp DPC. At each patch-test visit, blood was drawn before the patch test was applied. Eligible patients were aged 18 to 70, diagnosed with alopecia, deemed suitable for DPC therapy, and excluded if pregnant. Total RNA was extracted from unfractionated whole blood collected in Tempus Blood RNA tubes. As regards this clonotype: Its cognate antigen has yet to be identified. There are no base qualities to consult, and no much larger clone falls within one base.

The sequence was collected from a young woman with alopecia areata. Some clones in this sample may be carry-over from other donors' samples. The chain is encoded by TRBV6-1 joined to TRBJ1-2, with TRBD1 tentatively as D gene (6 bases match). The material was whole blood, obtained in connection with sensitization to the hapten diphenylcyclopropenone (DPC). This receptor carries the CDR3 CASRSFDRSPDYGYTF. The sequenced DNA is TGTGCCAGCAGGTCCTTCGACAGGTCTCCGGACTATGGCTACACCTTC.